This passage covers 9 T cell receptor beta chains from one sample sequenced in a study of graft-versus-host responses after intestinal transplantation. The repertoire was sequenced with immunoSEQ multiplex PCR; TCRdb's copy has only in-frame clones and lacks some. The sample lists roughly 5,000 clones; more than 65% were seen once. The material sequenced was PBMCs, taken 300 to 340 days after intestinal transplant. The source is a human patient who received an intestinal transplant, so some T cells may come from the graft donor.

The rearrangement joins TRBV6-1 to TRBJ2-4; 9 bases are a match to TRBD1. CDR1 and CDR2 (germline): MNHNS, SASEGT. V gave up 8 bases and J gave up 5 bases; unmatched junction bases: 7. The CDR3 covers 14 residues. This CDR3 is CASLDRGLENIQYF. The CDR3 nucleotides are TGTGCCAGCCTGGACAGGGGTTTGGAAAACATTCAGTACTTC.

V gene TRBV4-3 combines with J gene TRBJ2-1; 9 bases fit TRBD1. The V and J ends lost 0 bases and 6 bases, in that order; junction bases with no gene match: 9. This CDR3 comprises 17 residues. Germline V gene data show CDR1 as LGHNA and CDR2 as YSLEER. The CDR3 here is CASSQEQGQGKLNEQFF. The CDR3 DNA follows: TGCGCCAGCAGCCAAGAACAGGGACAGGGAAAGCTCAATGAGCAGTTCTTC.

The table lists this clone with a few counts. The V gene is TRBV6-5, the J gene TRBJ2-1; D could derive from TRBD1 or TRBD2 (5 bases each). The CDR3 consists of 11 residues. Germline V gene data show CDR1 as MNHEY and CDR2 as SVGAGI. V lost 7 bases, J lost 9 bases, and 10 bases lay in between. CDR3 in amino acids: CASMAGGEQFF. The CDR3 DNA reads as TGTGCCAGCATGGCTGGGGGTGAGCAGTTCTTC.

The chain links TRBV7-2 to TRBJ1-2; D unclear. The ends were cut back, 1 base at V and 7 bases at J, with 16 bases in the middle. Germline V gene sequence: CDR1 SGHTA, CDR2 FQGNSA. This CDR3 is built from 15 residues. CDR3 sequence (DNA): TGTGCCAGCAGCTTAGTCCCAGACGGTCACGGTGGCTACACCTTC. Residues: CASSLVPDGHGGYTF.

This clone was counted only a few times. The genes are TRBV6-6 and TRBJ1-1; D remains ambiguous. Germline CDR1 reads MNHNY; CDR2 reads SVGAGI (reference sequence). Trimming took 8 bases from V and 5 from J, leaving 9 bases between them. This CDR3 has 11 residues. CDR3 residues: CASWVETEAFF. Written as DNA, the CDR3 is TGTGCCAGCTGGGTGGAGACTGAAGCTTTCTTT.

V and J are TRBV15 and TRBJ2-5; 7 bases are shared with TRBD2. The DNA end lines up better with TRBJ2-7; the J call may be wrong. This CDR3 has 15 residues. CDR1 is LNHNV, CDR2 YYDKDF, per germline (reference sequence). In DNA, the CDR3 is TGTGCCACCAGTAGAAGCGGGGAGACACCCTACGAGCAGTACTTC. Its protein is CATSRSGETPYEQYF.

The chain couples TRBV5-1 to TRBJ2-3, with TRBD1 matching over 11 bases. The CDR3 covers 22 residues. V shed 4 bases, J shed 4 bases, and the junction held 26 bases outside the gene matches. Germline CDR1 reads SGHRS; CDR2 reads YFSETQ. The CDR3 nucleotides read TGCGCCAGCAGCCGAGGGGGCCCGGGACAGGGGGATTGGAACACGTTCGCAGATACGCAGTATTTT. This translates into CASSRGGPGQGDWNTFADTQYF.

V and J are TRBV4-3 and TRBJ1-6; D is unclear. Trimming pared 4 bases from V and 0 bases from J, leaving 7 bases between. Germline CDR1 is LGHNA and CDR2 is YSLEER. The CDR3 spans 15 residues. CDR3 DNA sequence: TGCGCCAGCAGCCCGTCGAGCTCCTATAATTCACCCCTCCACTTT. It is translated as CASSPSSSYNSPLHF.

This clone was seen once. A read error may produce the germline difference seen at one junction end. The chain uses TRBV14 and TRBJ1-6; a weak D match, TRBD1 (5 bases). The CDR3 extends over 17 amino acids. Germline CDR1 SGHDN, CDR2 FVKESK. The CDR3 here is CVSSQEGSRGLSSPLHF. The CDR3 bases are TGTGTCAGCAGCCAAGAGGGGTCAAGAGGCCTAAGTTCACCCCTCCACTTT.